The 20 T cell receptor beta chains given below trace back to one sample, sequenced in a study of cytomegalovirus exposure and HLA in healthy donors. The protocol was immunoSEQ multiplex PCR, while the TCRdb copy is restricted to in-frame clones and leaves out a portion. The table has 260,000 or so clones, 90% seen once. Material for sequencing was PBMCs. Receptor source: a woman aged 25 to 39 in good health and CMV-seronegative.

The chain recombines TRBV28 with TRBJ1-5; D is undetermined. V was clipped by 2 bases and J by 5 bases, with 13 bases between them. The CDR3 loop spans 15 amino acids. From germline, CDR1 is MDHEN and CDR2 SYDVKM. CDR3 sequence: CASSLNPGRDQPQHF. The DNA for the CDR3 is TGTGCCAGCAGTTTAAACCCGGGAAGGGATCAGCCCCAGCATTTT.

The V gene is TRBV28, the J gene TRBJ2-1, with 11 nucleotides matching TRBD2. This CDR3 comprises 12 residues. After removal of 6 bases from V and 9 bases from J, the junction contained 1 base not matched to a gene. CDR1 and CDR2 (germline): MDHEN, SYDVKM. The CDR3 here is CASRLAGAEQFF. In DNA form, the CDR3 reads TGTGCCAGCAGACTAGCGGGAGCTGAGCAGTTCTTC.

The chain combines TRBV2 with TRBJ2-3, with D maybe TRBD2 (5 bases). V shed 0 bases and J shed 1 base, with 8 bases lying between them. The CDR3 spans 15 residues. Germline V gives CDR1 SNHLY, CDR2 FYNNEI. CDR3 in amino acids: CASSEAGVGTDTQYF. In DNA, the CDR3 is TGTGCCAGCAGTGAAGCGGGAGTGGGCACAGATACGCAGTATTTT.

This clone has only one observation. V and J are TRBV9 and TRBJ1-5, with D tentatively TRBD1 (5 bases). V was trimmed by 4 bases and J by 5 bases, leaving 16 bases between them. This CDR3 has 15 amino acids. The germline gives CDR1 SGDLS, CDR2 YYNGEE. The CDR3 nucleotides read TGTGCCAGCAGCTTTTCCGGGGGAGGGGATCAGCCCCAGCATTTT. Its translation is CASSFSGGGDQPQHF.

This clone showed up just once. The chain recombines TRBV7-6 with TRBJ2-1; 9 bases agree with TRBD2. The germline gives CDR1 SGHVS, CDR2 FNYEAQ. V dropped 2 bases and J dropped 3; count of bases not matched to a gene: 5. The CDR3 runs to 16 residues. CDR3 coding DNA: TGTGCCAGCAGCTTATCAGCGGGAGGCGGCTACAATGAGCAGTTCTTC. This sequence encodes CASSLSAGGGYNEQFF.

The chain employs TRBV9 and TRBJ2-7; possibly TRBD2 for D (5 bases). V lost 4 bases, J lost 3 bases, and 11 bases lay in between. This CDR3 region has 13 residues. In germline, CDR1 is SGDLS, CDR2 YYNGEE. CDR3 nucleotides: TGTGCCAGCAGCTTAGCGCCCTACTACGAGCAGTACTTC. This encodes CASSLAPYYEQYF. The entire variable domain, with the rest obtained from reference TRBV9 and TRBJ2-7, is as follows: DSGVTQTPKHLITATGQRVTLRCSPRSGDLSVYWYQQSLDQGLQFLIQYYNGEERAKGNILERFSAQQFPDLHSELNLSSLELGDSALYFCASSLAPYYEQYFGPGTRLTVT.

Written as DNA, the CDR3 is TGTGCCAGCAGCCCCTCGATGACTAGCATCTCCACAGATACGCAGTATTTT. It codes for CASSPSMTSISTDTQYF. The chain carries TRBV4-2 and TRBJ2-3; 7 bases match TRBD2. Per the germline V gene, CDR1 is LGHNA and CDR2 is YNFKEQ. The ends lost 4 bases at V and 2 bases at J; junction bases unmatched: 12. The CDR3 runs to 17 residues.

The chain combines TRBV11-2 with TRBJ2-2; no firm D call. V was pared by 2 bases and J by 4 bases, with 20 bases between. CDR3 size: 18 residues. Germline CDR1 SGHAT, CDR2 FQNNGV. CDR3 sequence reads: CASSLLNRNTLGTGELFF. DNA for the CDR3: TGTGCCAGCAGCTTATTGAACCGGAACACGCTGGGCACCGGGGAGCTGTTTTTT.

The V call is TRBV7-9, the J call TRBJ2-7; 13 nucleotides align to TRBD2. After removal of 3 bases from V and 5 bases from J, the junction contained 13 bases not matched to a gene. The CDR3 has 18 amino acids. CDR1 and CDR2 (germline): SEHNR, FQNEAQ (reference sequence). The CDR3 loop reads CASSFGLAGEVFSDEQYF. The CDR3 nucleotides read TGTGCCAGCAGCTTCGGACTAGCGGGAGAGGTTTTTTCGGACGAGCAGTACTTC.

This clone was found a few times. This sample includes further DNA sequences coding for the same CDR3. The CDR3 region is CASSRDSGANVLTF. The CDR3 DNA reads as TGTGCCAGCTCGAGGGACTCTGGGGCCAACGTCCTGACTTTC. The genes are TRBV18 and TRBJ2-6; a possible D gene is TRBD2 (5 bases). There are 14 residues in the CDR3. CDR1 and CDR2 from the germline V gene are KGHSH and LQKENI. Trimming left V 6 bases short and J 0 bases short, with 6 bases between.

The chain is built from TRBV27 and TRBJ2-5; 8 bases match TRBD2. The V gene end was trimmed by 6 bases and the J gene end by 3 bases; junction bases not matched to a gene: 15. Germline-derived CDR1 and CDR2 are MNHEY and SMNVEV (reference sequence). This CDR3 is 17 amino acids long. CDR3 bases: TGTGCCAGCAGCACTACGGGAGGGGCAATTATTGAAGAGACCCAGTACTTC. As protein: CASSTTGGAIIEETQYF.

CDR3 protein: CSVERSTNYGYTF. CDR3 DNA: TGCAGCGTTGAACGGTCAACTAACTATGGCTACACCTTC. This rearrangement joins TRBV29-1 to TRBJ1-2; the D is unclear. This CDR3 contains 13 residues. The germline CDR1 and CDR2 sequences are SQVTM and ANQGSEA. V lost 2 bases, J lost 0 bases, and 7 bases lay in between.

This clone is labeled as medium-sized. V and J are TRBV6-4 and TRBJ2-2; a possible D gene is TRBD1 (5 bases). CDR3 length: 15 residues. Trimming removed 3 bases at V and 0 bases at J, with 8 bases between. Germline V CDR1 and CDR2: MRHNA, SNTAGT. This CDR3 is CASSEGETNTGELFF. In DNA, the CDR3 is TGTGCCAGCAGTGAAGGGGAAACGAACACCGGGGAGCTGTTTTTT.

The chain carries TRBV27 and TRBJ2-3, with 10 bases fitting TRBD2. Germline-derived CDR1 and CDR2 are MNHEY and SMNVEV (reference sequence). This CDR3 region has 16 residues. J lost 2 bases, V lost 2 bases, and 4 bases had no gene match. The CDR3 nucleotides are TGTGCCAGCAGTTTAACCGGGACTAGCGACACAGATACGCAGTATTTT. Translated: CASSLTGTSDTDTQYF.

The chain is built from TRBV2 and TRBJ2-7; D unresolved. Trimming pared 8 bases from V and 6 bases from J, leaving 17 bases between. CDR3 length: 13 amino acids. Germline V lookup: CDR1 SNHLY, CDR2 FYNNEI. The CDR3 reads CASLGLPGREQYF. The DNA for the CDR3 is TGTGCCAGCTTGGGCCTACCCGGACGCGAGCAGTACTTC.

The rearrangement joins TRBV2 to TRBJ2-5; D is ambiguous. V lost 6 bases and J 4 bases, leaving 9 bases between the germline ends. Per the germline V gene, CDR1 is SNHLY and CDR2 is FYNNEI. The CDR3 extends over 12 amino acids. CDR3 coding DNA: TGTGCCAGCAGAGGAGAAGGAGAGACCCAGTACTTC. Its protein is CASRGEGETQYF.

The CDR3: CASSKGTSGSPYEQYF. The CDR3 DNA follows: TGTGCCAGTAGTAAAGGGACTAGCGGGAGCCCCTACGAGCAGTACTTC. The V and J genes are TRBV19 and TRBJ2-7; 14 bases line up with TRBD2. The CDR3 has 16 amino acids. Germline V CDR1 and CDR2: LNHDA, SQIVND (reference sequence). The ends lost 4 bases at V and 2 bases at J; junction bases unmatched: 4.

The V call is TRBV7-2, the J call TRBJ1-4; D remains ambiguous. Germline V gene sequence: CDR1 SGHTA, CDR2 FQGNSA. The ends were cut back, 1 base at V and 7 bases at J, with 10 bases in the middle. This CDR3 is built from 14 residues. Written as DNA, the CDR3 is TGTGCCAGCAGCTTAGGCACGCTAGGTGAAAAACTGTTTTTT. Residues: CASSLGTLGEKLFF.

This sequence joins TRBV6-6 and TRBJ2-1, with D perhaps TRBD2 (6 bases). Trimming cost V 4 bases and J 12 bases, with 10 bases left between them. CDR1 and CDR2 (germline): MNHNY, SVGAGI (reference sequence). The CDR3 loop spans 11 amino acids. The CDR3 DNA sequence: TGTGCCAGCAGTTCACCAGCGGGGCAGTTCTTC. The encoded protein is CASSSPAGQFF.

The chain joins TRBV7-2 to TRBJ1-1; D uncertain. Germline CDR1 reads SGHTA; CDR2 reads FQGNSA. The germline V and J ends were trimmed by 5 bases and 3 bases, with 13 bases remaining between them. This CDR3 has 14 amino acids. CDR3 residues: CASSLMLGHTEAFF. The CDR3 DNA follows: TGTGCCAGCAGCCTCATGCTAGGGCACACTGAAGCTTTCTTT.